This is a list of T cell receptor beta chains from one sample in a study of CD8+ T cells in alopecia areata. Assay: immunoSEQ multiplex PCR; the TCRdb copy retains only in-frame clones and omits some. The table includes 150,000 to 250,000 clones, more than 45% detected once. Material: CD4+ T cells sorted from blood, obtained at week 24, from a patient treated with tofacitinib. These receptor sequences come from a human donor with alopecia areata. Each CDR3 is given with its conserved first and last residue. A D gene is named only where the DNA matches it firmly. Some rows mark clone size as missing; the rest say once, few, many or name a class of expanded clone.

TRBJ2-5 | TRBV20-1 | . | . | CSATSIETQYF | TGCAGTGCCACTAGCATAGAGACCCAGTACTTC
TRBJ1-2 | TRBV9 | . | . | CASSVGQFDYGYTF | TGTGCCAGCAGCGTAGGACAGTTTGACTATGGCTACACCTTC
TRBJ2-5 | TRBV4-3 | . | . | CASSDYGGRMETQYF | TGCGCCAGCTCCGATTATGGGGGGCGCATGGAGACCCAGTACTTC
TRBJ1-2 | TRBV14 | . | . | CASSQEATRFYGYTF | TGTGCCAGCAGCCAAGAAGCTACCAGGTTCTATGGCTACACCTTC
TRBJ1-2 | TRBV29-1 | . | . | CSVEEGKDGDGYTF | TGCAGCGTTGAAGAAGGGAAGGATGGGGATGGCTACACCTTC
TRBJ2-1 | TRBV10-3 | few | . | CAISDFGTRYNEQFF | TGTGCCATCAGTGATTTTGGGACGAGATACAATGAGCAGTTCTTC
TRBJ1-4 | TRBV9 | . | TRBD1 | CASSVTGGLGEKLFF | TGTGCCAGCAGCGTCACAGGGGGGCTGGGTGAAAAACTGTTTTTT
TRBJ2-3 | TRBV4-3 | few | TRBD2 | CASSQDLATSGGRRDTQYF | TGCGCCAGCAGCCAAGATCTTGCGACTAGCGGGGGGCGTCGAGATACGCAGTATTTT
TRBJ1-2 | TRBV7-9 | . | . | CASSSDRIWGGYTF | TGTGCCAGCAGCTCAGACCGGATCTGGGGTGGCTACACCTTC
TRBJ1-1 | TRBV29-1 | . | . | CSVERGGGARNTEAFF | TGCAGCGTTGAACGGGGCGGAGGGGCTCGGAACACTGAAGCTTTCTTT
TRBJ1-2 | TRBV5-6 | few | TRBD1 | CASNKQGDGYGYTF | TGTGCCAGCAACAAACAGGGGGACGGCTATGGCTACACCTTC
TRBJ1-4 | TRBV14 | few | TRBD1 | CASRRQGNEKLFF | TGTGCCAGCCGGAGACAGGGGAATGAAAAACTGTTTTTT
TRBJ2-2 | TRBV7-2 | . | TRBD1 | CASSLRQGPTGELFF | TGTGCCAGCAGCCTTCGACAGGGCCCCACCGGGGAGCTGTTTTTT
TRBJ2-2 | TRBV7-2 | . | . | CASSLRVFPGELFF | TGTGCCAGCAGCTTACGCGTTTTCCCCGGGGAGCTGTTTTTT
TRBJ1-2 | TRBV14 | . | . | CASSLNQRRANYGYTF | TGTGCCAGCAGCCTTAATCAACGGAGAGCAAACTATGGCTACACCTTC
TRBJ1-2 | TRBV4-1 | . | . | CASSPTVPTYPNYGYTF | TGCGCCAGCAGCCCTACGGTCCCTACCTATCCTAACTATGGCTACACCTTC
TRBJ1-1 | TRBV7-2 | . | . | CASTGGYTEAFF | TGTGCCAGCACCGGGGGCTACACTGAAGCTTTCTTT
TRBJ1-5 | TRBV6-6 | few | . | CASTKDSSRNQPQHF | TGTGCCAGCACCAAGGACAGTTCGCGCAATCAGCCCCAGCATTTT
TRBJ1-1 | TRBV6-5 | . | . | CASQLNTEAFF | TGTGCCAGCCAGCTGAACACTGAAGCTTTCTTT
TRBJ2-7 | TRBV19 | . | TRBD2 | CASNSGSRETYEQYF | TGTGCCAGTAATAGCGGGAGCAGAGAAACCTACGAGCAGTACTTC
TRBJ1-5 | TRBV7-2 | once | . | CASSLVGNSNQPQHF | TGTGCCAGCAGCTTAGTGGGTAATAGCAATCAGCCCCAGCATTTT
TRBJ2-3 | TRBV29-1 | . | . | CSVDLDSSTDTQYF | TGCAGCGTTGATCTGGACTCAAGCACAGATACGCAGTATTTT
TRBJ2-5 | TRBV7-3 | . | TRBD2 | CASSPHGKRAGGQETQYF | TGTGCCAGCAGCCCCCACGGGAAAAGGGCGGGGGGTCAAGAGACCCAGTACTTC
TRBJ2-1 | TRBV5-1 | . | TRBD2 | CASSLAGTSDQGEQFF | TGCGCCAGCAGCTTGGCCGGGACTAGCGACCAGGGTGAGCAGTTCTTC
TRBJ2-1 | TRBV10-3 | . | TRBD2 | CAISVSGKLGEQFF | TGTGCCATCAGTGTAAGCGGGAAACTTGGTGAGCAGTTCTTC
TRBJ2-2 | TRBV5-1 | . | TRBD2 | CASSSTSPTGELFF | TGCGCCAGCAGCTCGACTAGCCCCACCGGGGAGCTGTTTTTT
TRBJ1-2 | TRBV29-1 | once | TRBD1 | CSVDRGQGFGGYTF | TGCAGCGTTGATAGGGGACAGGGATTTGGTGGCTACACCTTC
TRBJ2-7 | TRBV19 | . | TRBD1 | CASSIQGQGTYEQYF | TGTGCCAGTAGTATACAGGGACAGGGTACCTACGAGCAGTACTTC
TRBJ2-4 | TRBV18 | . | . | CASSPPAGADYIQYF | TGTGCCAGCTCACCACCTGCAGGCGCCGATTACATTCAGTACTTC
TRBJ2-4 | TRBV5-1 | . | . | CASSLGGNAKNIQYF | TGCGCCAGCAGCTTAGGGGGTAATGCCAAAAACATTCAGTACTTC
TRBJ2-1 | TRBV11-1 | . | . | CASSPASAGMANEQFF | TGTGCCAGCAGCCCCGCGTCCGCGGGGATGGCCAATGAGCAGTTCTTC
TRBJ2-2 | TRBV25-1 | . | . | CASTGFGNRVLFF | TGTGCCAGCACCGGGTTCGGTAACCGGGTGTTGTTTTTT
TRBJ2-1 | TRBV7-2 | few | . | CASSPIEGGLSYNEQFF | TGTGCCAGCAGCCCTATCGAGGGAGGCCTCTCCTACAATGAGCAGTTCTTC
TRBJ2-3 | TRBV5-5 | few | . | CASSFGGADTQYF | TGTGCCAGCAGCTTCGGCGGGGCAGATACGCAGTATTTT
TRBJ2-5 | TRBV29-1 | once | TRBD1 | CSVDRGRKETQYF | TGCAGCGTTGACAGGGGGCGGAAGGAGACCCAGTACTTC
TRBJ1-5 | TRBV7-2 | . | . | CASSLGGSRNQPQHF | TGTGCCAGCAGCTTAGGAGGATCCCGCAATCAGCCCCAGCATTTT
TRBJ1-1 | TRBV5-6 | once | . | CASSVNTEAFF | TGTGCCAGCAGCGTGAACACTGAAGCTTTCTTT
TRBJ1-1 | TRBV2 | . | . | CASSVGNTEAFF | TGTGCCAGCAGTGTTGGGAACACTGAAGCTTTCTTT
TRBJ2-2 | TRBV29-1 | . | . | CSVARIDTGELFF | TGCAGCGTTGCCAGAATCGACACCGGGGAGCTGTTTTTT
TRBJ1-5 | TRBV9 | . | . | CASSVGSDSNQPQHF | TGTGCCAGCAGCGTAGGGAGCGATAGCAATCAGCCCCAGCATTTT
TRBJ2-3 | TRBV7-3 | . | . | CASSLTAQDTQYF | TGTGCCAGCAGCTTAACAGCACAAGATACGCAGTATTTT
TRBJ2-7 | TRBV9 | . | . | CASSGPTGSSYEQYF | TGTGCCAGCAGCGGGCCCACGGGGAGCTCCTACGAGCAGTACTTC
TRBJ1-2 | TRBV4-1 | . | . | CASSQANYGYTF | TGCGCCAGCAGCCAGGCAAACTATGGCTACACCTTC
TRBJ2-3 | TRBV10-3 | . | . | CAISVADTQYF | TGTGCCATCAGTGTGGCAGATACGCAGTATTTT
TRBJ2-3 | TRBV30 | . | . | CAWSKGESDTQYF | TGTGCCTGGAGTAAGGGGGAGAGTGATACGCAGTATTTT